A single sample gave rise to the 6 T cell receptor beta chains below, sequenced in a study of identical twins (dated by TCRdb to the mid-2010s). Libraries were prepared through 5' RACE. TCRdb shows the sequencer as Illumina HiSeq 2000. TCRdb reran the public reads through fastp at Q25 and MiXCR, keeping productive beta chains. Each CDR3 protein appears once, grouped with its most common genes and DNA. The sample table contains approximately 500,000 distinct CDR3 sequences; only one count was recorded for about 24% of them. 2.5% to 3.5% of the sample belongs to the ten largest clones. A further study also used this sample, focusing on T cells expressing NK-cell markers.

The sample consisted of CD4+ T cells sorted from blood. Receptors originate from a woman between 18 and 29 years old in good health.

This clonotype was detected only a few times. This chain connects TRBV20-1 to TRBJ2-3, with 8 positions matching TRBD1. Germline lookup yields CDR1 DFQATT and CDR2 SNEGSKA (reference sequence). V gave up 5 bases and J gave up 1 base; unmatched junction bases: 5. The CDR3 length is 14 residues. CDR3 sequence (DNA): TGCAGTGCTCAGACAGGGGATGGCACAGATACGCAGTATTTT. Encoded protein: CSAQTGDGTDTQYF.

This clonotype was counted a few times. The CDR3, as DNA: TGTGCCAGCACCCTGGAGGGGGGAGCCAAAAACATTCAGTACTTC. Translated, it gives CASTLEGGAKNIQYF. The V gene is TRBV2, the J gene TRBJ2-4; tentatively, D is TRBD1 or TRBD2 (6 bases each). This CDR3 is built from 15 residues. Germline V gene lookup returns CDR1 SNHLY and CDR2 FYNNEI. The V end lost 7 bases, the J end lost 0 bases, and 13 bases lay between the germline ends.

This clonotype was seen only a few times. The V gene is TRBV20-1, the J gene TRBJ1-5, with D perhaps matching TRBD1 (5 bases). Trimming stripped 4 bases from V and 6 bases from J, with 13 bases between. Germline V gene sequence: CDR1 DFQATT, CDR2 SNEGSKA (reference sequence). The CDR3 runs to 13 residues. The CDR3 DNA reads as TGCAGTGCTAAGACGGGGAGGGGTCAGCCCCAGCATTTT. This encodes CSAKTGRGQPQHF.

This clonotype was counted between two and nine times. J is TRBJ2-1 and V is TRBV29-1; TRBD2 might be the D (6 bases). Between the trimmed V and J ends, which lost 5 bases and 9 bases, there was a span of 23 bases. This CDR3 is 15 amino acids long. CDR1 is SQVTM and CDR2 is ANQGSEA in the germline V gene. The CDR3 loop reads CSVPASASRGREQFF. In DNA form, the CDR3 reads TGCAGCGTTCCAGCTAGCGCGTCCCGGGGACGTGAGCAGTTCTTC.

Of note for this clonotype: One junction end does not reproduce the germline sequence, and a read error may be involved. V usage is TRBV20-1 and J usage is TRBJ2-3; maybe TRBD1 (7 bases). CDR1 DFQATT and CDR2 SNEGSKA come from the germline V gene (reference sequence). The CDR3 has 14 amino acids. The CDR3 loop reads CSAGPGGSTDTLYF. The DNA of the CDR3 is TGCAGTGCCGGGCCAGGGGGGAGCACAGATACGCTGTATTTT.

The genes are TRBV11-3 and TRBJ2-1; 11 bases map to TRBD2. V dropped 3 bases and J dropped 6; count of bases not matched to a gene: 4. The germline gives CDR1 SGHNT, CDR2 YENEEA. There are 15 residues in the CDR3. The CDR3: CASSFRLAGSNEQFF. The CDR3 DNA sequence: TGTGCCAGCAGCTTCCGACTAGCGGGGAGCAATGAGCAGTTCTTC.